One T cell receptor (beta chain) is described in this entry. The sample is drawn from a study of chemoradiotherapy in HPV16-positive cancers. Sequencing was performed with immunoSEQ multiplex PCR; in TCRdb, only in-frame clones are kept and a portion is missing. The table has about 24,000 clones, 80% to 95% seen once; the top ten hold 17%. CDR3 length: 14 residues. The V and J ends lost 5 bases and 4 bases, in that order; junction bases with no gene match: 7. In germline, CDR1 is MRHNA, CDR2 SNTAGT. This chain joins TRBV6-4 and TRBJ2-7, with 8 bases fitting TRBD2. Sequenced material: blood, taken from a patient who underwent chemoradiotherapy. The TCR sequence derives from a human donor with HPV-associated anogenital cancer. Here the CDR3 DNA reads TGTGCCAGCAGTTACGGGGGGGCCGGGTACGAGCAGTACTTC. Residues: CASSYGGAGYEQYF.